A selection of T cell receptor beta chains follows, all from one sample in a study of T cell responses to AZD1222 COVID-19 vaccine. The assay was immunoSEQ multiplex PCR, and TCRdb's table has in-frame clones only and misses some. The data show tens of thousands of clones, about nine tenths seen once. The specimen was peripheral blood, collected on day 0 of AZD1222 vaccination. The source is an adult in good health. Each CDR3 is given with its conserved first and last residue. A D gene is named only where the DNA matches it firmly. Not all rows give a size; the values are once, few, many and, for expanded clones, a class.

>TRBV6-4|TRBJ2-3|few|TRBD2
TGTGCCAGCAGTGACTCTCCCGGGGGGGCTTCACAGTATTTT
CASSDSPGGASQYF
>TRBV10-3|TRBJ1-2|-|-
TGTGCCATCAGTGACGGCCACAACCATAACTATGGCTACACCTTC
CAISDGHNHNYGYTF
>TRBV9|TRBJ2-1|-|TRBD1
TGTGCCAGCAGCGGGCACCGGGACAGCTCCTACAATGAGCAGTTCTTC
CASSGHRDSSYNEQFF
>TRBV5-6|TRBJ1-1|-|-
TGTGCCAGCAGCTTGCCATGGGGGGACGGGAACACTGAAGCTTTCTTT
CASSLPWGDGNTEAFF
>TRBV12-3/TRBV12-4|TRBJ1-6|-|-
TGTGCCAGCAGTTTAGGAGCACAATGGGCCCTCCACTTT
CASSLGAQWALHF
>TRBV7-2|TRBJ2-7|once|-
TGTGCCAGCAGCTTACGTGCGGGACGGACTGACTACGAGCAGTACTTC
CASSLRAGRTDYEQYF
>TRBV9|TRBJ2-3|-|TRBD2
TGTGCCAGCAGCGTAGTAAGGGGAGGGGCAGATACGCAGTATTTT
CASSVVRGGADTQYF
>TRBV28|TRBJ1-1|-|-
TGTGCCAGCAGTTTTTTACCGAACACTGAAGCTTTCTTT
CASSFLPNTEAFF
>TRBV3-1/TRBV3-2|TRBJ1-6|-|-
TGTGCCAGCTCTGACTCCTATAATTCACCCCTCCACTTT
CASSDSYNSPLHF
>TRBV16|TRBJ1-1|-|-
TGTGCCAGCAGCCAAAACCCCTCGGCGAATGCTTTCTTT
CASSQNPSANAFF
>TRBV7-2|TRBJ1-4|-|-
TGTGCCAGCAGCTTAGCGGGCCGGGAGGGGGAAAAACTGTTTTTT
CASSLAGREGEKLFF
>TRBV30|TRBJ2-1|-|-
TGTGCCTGGAGTATTTCAGTTGAGCAGTTCTTC
CAWSISVEQFF
>TRBV5-1|TRBJ1-1|-|-
TGCGCCAGCAGCTTGGGCGGGGTCGGGGGCACTGAAGCTTTCTTT
CASSLGGVGGTEAFF
>TRBV7-8|TRBJ1-5|-|TRBD1
TGTGCCAGCAGCCCGGATACAGGGGCCAGCCGGCCCCAGCATTTT
CASSPDTGASRPQHF
>TRBV5-6|TRBJ2-1|-|-
TGTGCCAGCAGCTTGCCGGGCCGCAATGAGCAGTTCTTC
CASSLPGRNEQFF
>TRBV6-6|TRBJ1-1|-|-
TGTGCCAGCTTCGGCCAGCCGAACACTGAAGCTTTCTTT
CASFGQPNTEAFF
>TRBV6-6|TRBJ1-1|once|-
TGTGCCAGCAGCTTAGACAGCATGAACACTGAAGCTTTCTTT
CASSLDSMNTEAFF
>TRBV18|TRBJ2-7|-|TRBD1
TGTGCCAGCTCACCACCGATCCGGACAGGCTACGAGCAGTACTTC
CASSPPIRTGYEQYF
>TRBV24-1|TRBJ2-7|-|TRBD1
TGTGCCACCAGTGCTGCTAAGGGACAGTCCTACGAGCAGTACTTC
CATSAAKGQSYEQYF
>TRBV24-1|TRBJ2-1|-|TRBD1
TGTGCCACCAAAGGACAGGGATCTCATGAGCAGTTCTTC
CATKGQGSHEQFF
>TRBV10-1|TRBJ2-7|-|-
TGCGCCAGCAGTGACCAGGGTGTCAACGAGCAGTACTTC
CASSDQGVNEQYF
>TRBV19|TRBJ2-5|-|-
TGTGCCAGTAGTTTGACTAACCAAGAGACCCAGTACTTC
CASSLTNQETQYF